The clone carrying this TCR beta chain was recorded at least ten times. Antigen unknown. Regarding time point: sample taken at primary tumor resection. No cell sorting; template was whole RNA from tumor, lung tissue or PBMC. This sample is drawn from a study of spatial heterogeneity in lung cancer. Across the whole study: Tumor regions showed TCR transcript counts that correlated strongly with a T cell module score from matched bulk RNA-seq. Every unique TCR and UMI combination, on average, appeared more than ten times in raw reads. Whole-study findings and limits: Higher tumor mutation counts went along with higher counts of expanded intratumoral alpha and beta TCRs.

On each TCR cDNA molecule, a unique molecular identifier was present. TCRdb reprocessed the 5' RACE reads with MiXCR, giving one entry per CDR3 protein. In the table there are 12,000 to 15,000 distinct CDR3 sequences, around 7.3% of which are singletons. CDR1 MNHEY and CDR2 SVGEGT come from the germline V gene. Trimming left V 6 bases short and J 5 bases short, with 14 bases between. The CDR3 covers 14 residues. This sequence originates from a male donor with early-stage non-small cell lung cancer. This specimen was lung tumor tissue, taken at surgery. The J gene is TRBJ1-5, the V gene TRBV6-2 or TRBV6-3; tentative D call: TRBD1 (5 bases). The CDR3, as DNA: TGTGCCAGCAGACGAGGGGTTCGGGATCAGCCCCAGCATTTT. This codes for CASRRGVRDQPQHF.